This record covers a single T cell receptor beta chain. Antigen unknown. The sample belongs to a study of beta chain features in type 1 diabetes. Study-level results: People with Type 1 diabetes carried modestly yet significantly shorter TCRB CDR3s in all four CD4+ subsets.

The single heparinised draw taken from each donor contained roughly 110 mL of blood on average. V was pared by 5 bases and J by 6 bases, with 8 bases between. Germline assignment: CDR1 LNHDA and CDR2 SQIVND (reference sequence). This CDR3 spans 12 amino acids. As every portion of the isolated RNA was reverse transcribed, the sequencing read expressed TCRB transcripts. Measured with immunoSEQ multiplex PCR; TCRdb has only the in-frame clones, and not every one. The sample lists 150,000 to 200,000 clones, around 63% seen once, with approximately 0.09% in the top ten. This sequence was found in a man aged 25 to 45 with type 1 diabetes. The sample was naive CD4+ T cells from blood. V and J are TRBV19 and TRBJ2-4; D call uncertain. The CDR3 reads CASSVLGNIQYF. The CDR3 DNA reads TGTGCCAGTAGTGTCTTAGGAAACATTCAGTACTTC.